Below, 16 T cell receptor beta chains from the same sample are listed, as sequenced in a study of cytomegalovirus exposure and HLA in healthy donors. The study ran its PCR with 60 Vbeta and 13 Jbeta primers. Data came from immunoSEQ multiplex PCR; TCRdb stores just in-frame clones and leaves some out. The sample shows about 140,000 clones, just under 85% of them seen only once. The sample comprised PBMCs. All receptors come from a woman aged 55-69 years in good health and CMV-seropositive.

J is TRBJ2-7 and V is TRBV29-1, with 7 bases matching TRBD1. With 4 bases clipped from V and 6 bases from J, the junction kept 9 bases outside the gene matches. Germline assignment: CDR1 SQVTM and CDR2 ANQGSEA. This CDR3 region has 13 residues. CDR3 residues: CSVARQGNGEQYF. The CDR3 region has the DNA TGCAGCGTTGCCCGACAGGGTAACGGCGAGCAGTACTTC.

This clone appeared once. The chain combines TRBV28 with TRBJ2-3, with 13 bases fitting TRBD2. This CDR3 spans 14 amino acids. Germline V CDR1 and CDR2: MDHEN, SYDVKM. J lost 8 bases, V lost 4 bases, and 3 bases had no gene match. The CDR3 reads CASSSGLAGSTQYF. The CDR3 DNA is TGTGCCAGCAGTTCGGGACTAGCGGGAAGTACGCAGTATTTT.

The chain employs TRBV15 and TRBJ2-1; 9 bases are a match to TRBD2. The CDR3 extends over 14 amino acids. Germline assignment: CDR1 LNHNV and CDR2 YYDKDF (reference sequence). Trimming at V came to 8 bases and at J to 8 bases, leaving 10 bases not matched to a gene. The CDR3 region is CATRGGRAWDEQFF. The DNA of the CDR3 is TGTGCCACCCGGGGCGGGAGGGCCTGGGATGAGCAGTTCTTC.

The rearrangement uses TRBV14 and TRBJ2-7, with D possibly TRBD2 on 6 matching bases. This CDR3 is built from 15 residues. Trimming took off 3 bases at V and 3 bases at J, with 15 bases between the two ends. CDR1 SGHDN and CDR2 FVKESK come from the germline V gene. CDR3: CASSHPPTSGYEQYF. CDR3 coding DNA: TGTGCCAGCAGCCACCCCCCGACTAGTGGCTACGAGCAGTACTTC.

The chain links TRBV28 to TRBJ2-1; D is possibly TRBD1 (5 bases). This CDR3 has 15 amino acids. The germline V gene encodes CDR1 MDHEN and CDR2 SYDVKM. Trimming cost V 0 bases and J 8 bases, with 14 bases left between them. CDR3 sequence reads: CASSLWVVDSHEQFF. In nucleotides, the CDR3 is TGTGCCAGCAGTTTATGGGTTGTTGACAGCCATGAGCAGTTCTTC.

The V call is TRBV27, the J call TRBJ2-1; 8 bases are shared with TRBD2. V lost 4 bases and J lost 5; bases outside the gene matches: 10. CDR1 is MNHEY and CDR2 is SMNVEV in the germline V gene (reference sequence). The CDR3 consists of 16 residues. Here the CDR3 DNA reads TGTGCCAGCAGTTCCCTTCCGGGACTAGTCCACAATGAGCAGTTCTTC. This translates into CASSSLPGLVHNEQFF.

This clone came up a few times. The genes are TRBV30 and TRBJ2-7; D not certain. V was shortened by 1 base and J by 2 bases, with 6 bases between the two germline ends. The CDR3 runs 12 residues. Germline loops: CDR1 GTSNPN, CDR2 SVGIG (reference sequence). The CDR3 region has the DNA TGTGCCTGGAGTGCAGGAACCTACGAGCAGTACTTC. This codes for CAWSAGTYEQYF.

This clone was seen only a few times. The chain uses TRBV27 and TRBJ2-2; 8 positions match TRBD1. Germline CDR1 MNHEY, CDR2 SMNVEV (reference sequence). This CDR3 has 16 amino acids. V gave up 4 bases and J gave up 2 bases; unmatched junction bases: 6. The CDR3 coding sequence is TGTGCCAGCAGTTCGATGGACAGGGTTAACACCGGGGAGCTGTTTTTT. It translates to CASSSMDRVNTGELFF.

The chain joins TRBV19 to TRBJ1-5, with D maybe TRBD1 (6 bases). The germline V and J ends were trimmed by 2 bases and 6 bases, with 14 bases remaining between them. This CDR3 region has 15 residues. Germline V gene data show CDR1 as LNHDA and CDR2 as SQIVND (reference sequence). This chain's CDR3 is CASSILRGWGQPQHF. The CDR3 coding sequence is TGTGCCAGTAGTATACTCAGGGGCTGGGGTCAGCCCCAGCATTTT.

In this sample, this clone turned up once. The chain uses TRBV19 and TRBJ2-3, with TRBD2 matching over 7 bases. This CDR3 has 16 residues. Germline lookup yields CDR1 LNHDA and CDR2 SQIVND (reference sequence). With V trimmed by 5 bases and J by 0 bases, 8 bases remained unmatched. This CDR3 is CASSSKLAPSTDTQYF. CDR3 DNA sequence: TGTGCCAGTAGTTCAAAACTAGCGCCTAGCACAGATACGCAGTATTTT.

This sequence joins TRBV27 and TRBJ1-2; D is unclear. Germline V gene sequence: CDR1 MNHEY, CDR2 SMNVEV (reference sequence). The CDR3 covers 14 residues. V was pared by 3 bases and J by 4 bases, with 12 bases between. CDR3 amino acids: CASSLKTLGYGYTF. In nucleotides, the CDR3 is TGTGCCAGCAGTTTGAAGACACTGGGCTATGGCTACACCTTC.

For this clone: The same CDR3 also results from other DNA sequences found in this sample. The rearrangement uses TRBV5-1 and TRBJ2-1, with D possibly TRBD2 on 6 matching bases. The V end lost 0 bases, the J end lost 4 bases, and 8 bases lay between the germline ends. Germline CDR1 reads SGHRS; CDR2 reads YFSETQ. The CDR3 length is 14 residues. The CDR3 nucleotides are TGCGCCAGCAGCTTGGGGGGGGAATACAATGAGCAGTTCTTC. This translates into CASSLGGEYNEQFF.

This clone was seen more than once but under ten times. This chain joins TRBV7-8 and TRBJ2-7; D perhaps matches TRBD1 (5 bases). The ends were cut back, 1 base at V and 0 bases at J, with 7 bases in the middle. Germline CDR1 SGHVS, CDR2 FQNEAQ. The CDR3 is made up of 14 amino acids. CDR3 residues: CASSLGGASYEQYF. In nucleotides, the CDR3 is TGTGCCAGCAGCTTAGGGGGCGCCTCCTACGAGCAGTACTTC.

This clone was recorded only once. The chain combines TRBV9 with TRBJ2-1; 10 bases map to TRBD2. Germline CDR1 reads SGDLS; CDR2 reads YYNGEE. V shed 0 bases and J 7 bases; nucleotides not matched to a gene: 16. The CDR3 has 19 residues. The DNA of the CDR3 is TGTGCCAGCAGCGTAGGGAGAGAAGACCCGGGACTAGCGAGTAATGAGCAGTTCTTC. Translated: CASSVGREDPGLASNEQFF.

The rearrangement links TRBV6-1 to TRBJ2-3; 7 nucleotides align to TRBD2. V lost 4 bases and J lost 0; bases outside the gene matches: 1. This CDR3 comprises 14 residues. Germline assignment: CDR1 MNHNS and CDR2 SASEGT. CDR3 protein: CASSVSGSTDTQYF. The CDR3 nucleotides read TGTGCCAGCAGTGTTAGCGGGAGCACAGATACGCAGTATTTT.

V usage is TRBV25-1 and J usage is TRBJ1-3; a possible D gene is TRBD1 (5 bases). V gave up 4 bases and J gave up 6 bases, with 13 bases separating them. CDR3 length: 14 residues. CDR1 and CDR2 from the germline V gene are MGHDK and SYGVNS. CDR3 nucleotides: TGTGCCAGCAGTGCCACAGGATCGCAAAACACCATATATTTT. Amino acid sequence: CASSATGSQNTIYF.